A selection of T cell receptor beta chains follows, all from one sample in a study of hypomethylating agent response in myelodysplastic syndrome. Using immunoSEQ multiplex PCR, the repertoire was profiled, and TCRdb retains in-frame clones only, with some absent. The sample lists 800 to 1,000 clones, approximately 78% occurring once. The sample consisted of bone marrow, taken before or after starting hypomethylating agent treatment for myelodysplastic syndrome (not recorded which). The source is a human donor with myelodysplastic syndrome. Each CDR3 is given without its conserved first and last residue. Each record gives: D gene, J gene, clone size, V gene, CDR3 protein. D genes are given only for firm matches. Only part of the rows carry a size: once, few, many, or a class if the clone is expanded.

d_gene: NA; j_gene: TRBJ2-6; abundance: NA; v_gene: TRBV6-5; CDR3aa: ASGSLSGANVLT
d_gene: NA; j_gene: TRBJ1-1; abundance: NA; v_gene: TRBV28; CDR3aa: ASSLGALNTEAF
d_gene: TRBD1; j_gene: TRBJ1-5; abundance: few; v_gene: TRBV19; CDR3aa: ASSSTRDRYQPQH
d_gene: NA; j_gene: TRBJ2-6; abundance: NA; v_gene: TRBV11-2; CDR3aa: ASSLGSLTGANVLT
d_gene: NA; j_gene: TRBJ2-6; abundance: NA; v_gene: TRBV28; CDR3aa: ASSLGGGAGANVLT
d_gene: TRBD2; j_gene: TRBJ2-7; abundance: few; v_gene: TRBV18; CDR3aa: ASSPSGTSGYEQY
d_gene: NA; j_gene: TRBJ1-2; abundance: NA; v_gene: TRBV2; CDR3aa: ASSEVGASYGYT
d_gene: NA; j_gene: TRBJ2-3; abundance: NA; v_gene: TRBV9; CDR3aa: ASSVAPWAPDTQY
d_gene: NA; j_gene: TRBJ2-2; abundance: few; v_gene: TRBV7-6; CDR3aa: ASSSEIPGELF
d_gene: NA; j_gene: TRBJ1-5; abundance: NA; v_gene: TRBV27; CDR3aa: ASSFLRSEGQPQH
d_gene: NA; j_gene: TRBJ2-3; abundance: once; v_gene: TRBV9; CDR3aa: ASSPQPHSHEGTQY
d_gene: NA; j_gene: TRBJ2-3; abundance: NA; v_gene: TRBV7-9; CDR3aa: ASSGGKGQY
d_gene: TRBD1; j_gene: TRBJ2-7; abundance: NA; v_gene: TRBV7-2; CDR3aa: ASSFTGGAGEQY
d_gene: TRBD1; j_gene: TRBJ1-6; abundance: NA; v_gene: TRBV19; CDR3aa: ASKGTGDSPLH
d_gene: TRBD2; j_gene: TRBJ2-1; abundance: NA; v_gene: TRBV28; CDR3aa: ASSSSVAGAYNEQF
d_gene: TRBD1; j_gene: TRBJ2-1; abundance: NA; v_gene: TRBV28; CDR3aa: ASSLVGTGIYNEQF
d_gene: TRBD1; j_gene: TRBJ2-5; abundance: NA; v_gene: TRBV25-1; CDR3aa: ASSGGTGFETQY
d_gene: TRBD1; j_gene: TRBJ2-1; abundance: NA; v_gene: TRBV10-2; CDR3aa: ASSGTGFYNEQF
d_gene: TRBD1; j_gene: TRBJ2-7; abundance: NA; v_gene: TRBV7-9; CDR3aa: ASSKGQGGIYEQY
d_gene: NA; j_gene: TRBJ2-5; abundance: NA; v_gene: TRBV2; CDR3aa: ASSYGGGGETQY
d_gene: TRBD1; j_gene: TRBJ1-2; abundance: few; v_gene: TRBV28; CDR3aa: ASSPLDRYYGYT
d_gene: NA; j_gene: TRBJ1-6; abundance: NA; v_gene: TRBV19; CDR3aa: ASSRGGPRGNSPLH
d_gene: NA; j_gene: TRBJ2-7; abundance: NA; v_gene: TRBV27; CDR3aa: ASSAGGTLREQY
d_gene: NA; j_gene: TRBJ2-1; abundance: NA; v_gene: TRBV29-1; CDR3aa: SVEDMGNEQF
d_gene: NA; j_gene: TRBJ1-1; abundance: NA; v_gene: TRBV28; CDR3aa: ASSSGASEAF
d_gene: NA; j_gene: TRBJ2-1; abundance: NA; v_gene: TRBV7-2; CDR3aa: ASSLNRNSGSEQF
d_gene: NA; j_gene: TRBJ2-1; abundance: NA; v_gene: TRBV7-6; CDR3aa: ASSLGFYNEQF
d_gene: NA; j_gene: TRBJ2-3; abundance: once; v_gene: TRBV28; CDR3aa: ASSPQDTQY
d_gene: NA; j_gene: TRBJ1-3; abundance: NA; v_gene: TRBV5-1; CDR3aa: ASSEGPAGNTIY
d_gene: TRBD2; j_gene: TRBJ2-1; abundance: NA; v_gene: TRBV5-6; CDR3aa: ASSWELAGGPNEQF
d_gene: NA; j_gene: TRBJ2-7; abundance: few; v_gene: TRBV6-5; CDR3aa: ASSPGGYEQY
d_gene: NA; j_gene: TRBJ2-1; abundance: NA; v_gene: TRBV7-8; CDR3aa: ASSLRGGIGNEQF
d_gene: TRBD2; j_gene: TRBJ2-7; abundance: NA; v_gene: TRBV9; CDR3aa: ASSVDPSSGYEQY
d_gene: NA; j_gene: TRBJ2-6; abundance: NA; v_gene: TRBV5-8; CDR3aa: ASSLETAGANVLT
d_gene: NA; j_gene: NA; abundance: once; v_gene: TRBV5-1; CDR3aa: ASSLEAPYEQY
d_gene: NA; j_gene: TRBJ1-2; abundance: NA; v_gene: TRBV18; CDR3aa: ASSPKENYGYT
d_gene: NA; j_gene: TRBJ1-1; abundance: NA; v_gene: TRBV19; CDR3aa: ASSITGRRNTEAF
d_gene: TRBD2; j_gene: TRBJ2-3; abundance: once; v_gene: TRBV4-2; CDR3aa: ASSQGLAGGPDTQY
d_gene: NA; j_gene: TRBJ1-5; abundance: few; v_gene: TRBV19; CDR3aa: ASSPRDTLQPQH
d_gene: NA; j_gene: TRBJ2-3; abundance: NA; v_gene: TRBV5-1; CDR3aa: ASSGVWGTDTQY
d_gene: NA; j_gene: TRBJ1-2; abundance: NA; v_gene: TRBV18; CDR3aa: ASSPSGGANYGYT
d_gene: NA; j_gene: TRBJ2-2; abundance: NA; v_gene: TRBV7-2; CDR3aa: ASSSDSGPGELF
d_gene: NA; j_gene: TRBJ2-3; abundance: NA; v_gene: TRBV7-3; CDR3aa: ASSPLHISTDTQY
d_gene: NA; j_gene: TRBJ2-1; abundance: NA; v_gene: TRBV5-1; CDR3aa: ASSLDSSYNEQF
d_gene: NA; j_gene: TRBJ2-3; abundance: NA; v_gene: TRBV19; CDR3aa: ASSMVGGSTDTQY
d_gene: NA; j_gene: TRBJ1-1; abundance: NA; v_gene: TRBV5-1; CDR3aa: ASSLEVRGAFDTEAF
d_gene: NA; j_gene: TRBJ1-1; abundance: large; v_gene: TRBV6-6; CDR3aa: ASSYHYTKLAF
d_gene: NA; j_gene: TRBJ2-2; abundance: NA; v_gene: TRBV6-1; CDR3aa: ASARGGDGTGELF
d_gene: NA; j_gene: TRBJ2-7; abundance: NA; v_gene: TRBV7-9; CDR3aa: ASSFAEAGSYEQY
d_gene: NA; j_gene: TRBJ2-1; abundance: NA; v_gene: TRBV15; CDR3aa: ATSRDSGRAAREQF
d_gene: NA; j_gene: TRBJ1-5; abundance: NA; v_gene: TRBV7-2; CDR3aa: ASSPTRSNQPQH
d_gene: NA; j_gene: TRBJ2-7; abundance: NA; v_gene: TRBV11-2; CDR3aa: ASSLEVGNPLEQY
d_gene: NA; j_gene: TRBJ2-1; abundance: NA; v_gene: TRBV11-2; CDR3aa: ASSLHLAGANNEQF
d_gene: TRBD1; j_gene: TRBJ2-1; abundance: NA; v_gene: TRBV5-4; CDR3aa: ASSLTGVNYNEQF
d_gene: NA; j_gene: TRBJ2-7; abundance: once; v_gene: TRBV11-2; CDR3aa: ASSPRWDSYEQY
d_gene: TRBD2; j_gene: TRBJ2-3; abundance: NA; v_gene: TRBV2; CDR3aa: ASRELAGGLADTQY
d_gene: TRBD2; j_gene: TRBJ2-7; abundance: NA; v_gene: TRBV7-2; CDR3aa: ASSDARTSAHYEQY